This T cell receptor (beta chain) derives from a study of identical twins. Each CDR3 protein gets one entry after TCRdb re-called the 5' RACE reads with MiXCR. The data contain 700,000 or so distinct CDR3 sequences, 21% of them seen just once; the ten biggest clones take up roughly 4.3%. From germline, CDR1 is SGHVS and CDR2 FNYEAQ. CDR3 length equals 13 residues. V lost 4 bases and J 10 bases, leaving 14 bases between the germline ends. These same records also appear under a second study, on T cells expressing NK-cell markers.

Sequencing was done on a sample of PBMCs. The chain is built from TRBV7-6 and TRBJ2-1; possible D gene TRBD1, 5 bases. The TCR sequence derives from a woman younger than 35 in good health. This CDR3 is CASSSFRAREQFF. CDR3 DNA: TGTGCCAGCAGCTCTTTCAGGGCACGCGAGCAGTTCTTC.